This TCR beta chain derives from a study of blood T cell repertoires in COVID-19 (dated by TCRdb to about 2020). About the study as a whole: Samples from collaborators originated in the United States, Italy and Spain and spanned both the acute and convalescent phases of COVID-19. Samples came from the ongoing ImmuneRACE study (first 160 participants) plus 1,254 subjects from 6 global collaborators. The prospective study material was composed of cDNA or gDNA derived from T cells, B-cell-depleted T cells, or PBMCs. The repertoires were made available in a free public database intended to serve as a resource for research on the immune response to SARS-CoV-2. Where available, HLA class I and class II types were obtained from metadata supplied by the sample provider rather than from assay-based typing. A de-identified subject ID, COVID-19 status, age in years and sex were almost always included in the sample metadata. Deeply sampled blood TCRbeta repertoires from subjects exposed to, actively infected with, or recovered from COVID-19 were included in the dataset. Summary of the overall study and its limitations: The amount of clinical and demographic metadata varied by source and participant and was provided uncurated.

Concerning this clone: No cognate antigen has been identified for it. It has no much larger one-base neighbor in the sample; base qualities were not kept.

Whole blood was collected in K2EDTA tubes by collaborating institutions according to the institutions' own protocols. For TCRbeta analysis, collaborators shipped samples as frozen whole blood, isolated PBMCs, or DNA extracted from either of those sample types. TCRbeta CDR3 regions were amplified from genomic DNA using the immunoSEQ Assay, a bias-controlled multiplex PCR. In the paper's pipeline: The number of nucleated cells in each sample was estimated by amplification of reference gene primers within the assay. To quantify the absolute abundance of each unique TCRbeta CDR3 rearrangement, sequence reads were collapsed and filtered. For each sample, productive Simpson clonality was calculated by taking the square root of Simpson's diversity index across productive rearrangements. In its TCRdb copy, this immuneACCESS table keeps in-frame sequences only and misses some clones. Where compared with another copy, unresolved V genes explain less than half of these, and the others have no known cause. Clonal size and the V and J genes are those of that table, whereas D and trimming came from the DNA. In all, the sample holds under 200,000 clones, and over 75% of those were seen once. The top ten constitute about 7% of the sample.

Inclusive of the bounding cysteine and phenylalanine, the CDR3 is 13 residues long. Just CDR3 DNA is preserved here, 39 bases in frame from base 1. Trimming takes 3 bases off V and 11 bases off J; junction bases not matched to a gene: 8. The TCR was taken from a man between 65 and 85 years old with active or convalescent COVID-19. The sequence links TRBV12-3 or TRBV12-4 to TRBJ1-1; TRBD1 lines up with 8 middle nucleotides. Sequencing was carried out using peripheral blood. The nucleotide sequence reads as follows: TGTGCCAGCAGTTTTCAGGGGGCGATGGCCGCTTTCTTT. Its coded protein is CASSFQGAMAAFF.